Presented here are 21 T cell receptor beta chains from one specimen sequenced in a study of CD8 T cells in Susac syndrome. The authors reverse transcribed roughly 0.5 to 1 ug RNA with random hexamers. One entry per CDR3 protein results from TCRdb running MiXCR on the immunoSEQ multiplex PCR reads. The repertoire consists of 150,000 to 190,000 distinct CDR3 sequences, with around 95% occurring once and the leading ten covering approximately 0.15%. The sequencing sample was made of CD8+ T cells from PBMCs. The origin of the receptors is a human donor with multiple sclerosis.

The chain uses TRBV4-1 and TRBJ2-7; D unresolved. The CDR3 contains 15 residues. The germline V gene has CDR1 MGHRA and CDR2 YSYEKL. Trimming stripped 2 bases from V and 3 bases from J, with 14 bases between. The CDR3, as DNA: TGCGCCAGCAGCCAAACCGAGGAAGGGTACTACGAGCAGTACGTC. Translating it yields CASSQTEEGYYEQYV.

In its sample, this clonotype was seen a few times. The CDR3 region is CASSATGDNSPLHF. CDR3 coding DNA: TGTGCCAGCAGCGCCACAGGGGACAATTCACCCCTCCACTTT. The V gene is TRBV9, the J gene TRBJ1-6; 7 nucleotides align to TRBD1. Germline V CDR1 and CDR2: SGDLS, YYNGEE. V dropped 3 bases and J dropped 7; count of bases not matched to a gene: 4. The CDR3 extends over 14 amino acids.

The chain couples TRBV5-4 to TRBJ2-5; 11 nucleotides align to TRBD2. Germline V gene data show CDR1 as SGHNT and CDR2 as YYREEE (reference sequence). V shed 3 bases, J shed 2 bases, and the junction held 3 bases outside the gene matches. The CDR3 is 15 amino acids. In nucleotides, the CDR3 is TGTGCCAGCAGCTCGGGACTAGCGGCACAAGAGACCCAGTACTTC. Its protein product is CASSSGLAAQETQYF.

The rearrangement joins TRBV3-1 to TRBJ2-7, with unresolved D. V was clipped by 4 bases and J by 2 bases, with 12 bases between them. The CDR3 extends over 14 amino acids. Germline values: CDR1 LGHDT, CDR2 YNNKEL (reference sequence). Here the CDR3 reads CASSPTSSTYEQYF. The CDR3 nucleotides read TGTGCCAGCAGCCCGACCTCCAGCACCTACGAGCAGTACTTC.

V usage is TRBV18 and J usage is TRBJ2-1; perhaps TRBD1 as D (5 bases). Trimming cost V 8 bases and J 10 bases, with 15 bases left between them. The CDR3 sequence is 12 residues long. Germline V CDR1 and CDR2: KGHSH, LQKENI. As DNA, the CDR3 is TGTGCCAGCGCGGACACCTTCTTCGAGCAGTTCTTC. Residues: CASADTFFEQFF.

The genes are TRBV29-1 and TRBJ1-4; D is possibly TRBD1 (6 bases). The CDR3 spans 14 residues. CDR1 and CDR2 from the germline V gene are SQVTM and ANQGSEA. V was cut by 5 bases and J by 4 bases, with 14 bases left in between. This CDR3 reads CSVPGGTNNEKLFF. DNA for the CDR3: TGCAGCGTTCCCGGCGGGACAAATAATGAAAAACTGTTTTTT.

This clonotype was detected only a few times. The chain links TRBV5-4 to TRBJ2-7; tentative D call: TRBD1 (6 bases). Per the germline V gene, CDR1 is SGHNT and CDR2 is YYREEE (reference sequence). V was trimmed by 0 bases and J by 0 bases, leaving 10 bases between them. The CDR3 runs 15 residues. The CDR3 is CASSLATGFSYEQYV. The CDR3 DNA sequence: TGTGCCAGCAGCTTGGCCACAGGGTTCTCCTACGAGCAGTACGTC.

V usage is TRBV27 and J usage is TRBJ1-2, with no clear D. The germline V and J ends were trimmed by 3 bases and 1 base, with 6 bases remaining between them. In germline, CDR1 is MNHEY, CDR2 SMNVEV (reference sequence). The CDR3 has 13 residues. The CDR3 DNA sequence: TGTGCCAGCAGTTTTGGAGATAACTATGGCTACACCTTC. This sequence encodes CASSFGDNYGYTF.

V usage is TRBV29-1 and J usage is TRBJ2-5; tentatively, D is TRBD2 (5 bases). Per the germline V gene, CDR1 is SQVTM and CDR2 is ANQGSEA. The CDR3 has 14 residues. Trimming pared 8 bases from V and 5 bases from J, leaving 21 bases between. CDR3 region: CSLEPADSPETQYF. CDR3 nucleotides: TGCAGCTTGGAACCAGCGGACTCACCGGAGACCCAGTACTTC.

This sequence joins TRBV30 and TRBJ1-2, with 7 bases fitting TRBD1. The germline V gene has CDR1 GTSNPN and CDR2 SVGIG (reference sequence). Trimming removed 4 bases from V and 0 bases from J; junction bases left unmatched: 8. The CDR3 contains 15 residues. The CDR3 sequence is CAWNQRTGSNYGYTF. CDR3 DNA: TGTGCCTGGAACCAACGGACAGGTTCTAACTATGGCTACACCTTC.

The chain joins TRBV15 to TRBJ1-2; D call uncertain. V lost 0 bases, J lost 8 bases, and 16 bases lay in between. This CDR3 spans 15 amino acids. The germline V gene has CDR1 LNHNV and CDR2 YYDKDF (reference sequence). CDR3 residues: CATSRDSTHYKGYTF. In DNA form, the CDR3 reads TGTGCCACCAGCAGAGATTCAACACACTACAAGGGCTACACCTTC.

V usage is TRBV4-1 and J usage is TRBJ1-1; D remains unclear. V was pared by 1 base and J by 11 bases, with 11 bases between. From germline, CDR1 is MGHRA and CDR2 YSYEKL. CDR3 length: 12 residues. CDR3 in amino acids: CASSQGQDGAFF. CDR3 sequence (DNA): TGCGCCAGCAGCCAAGGGCAGGACGGCGCTTTCTTT.

This chain connects TRBV29-1 to TRBJ2-3, with 7 bases aligning to TRBD2. The CDR3 totals 15 residues. CDR1 SQVTM and CDR2 ANQGSEA come from the germline V gene. Trimming cost V 7 bases and J 4 bases; bases outside gene matches: 14. The CDR3 loop is CSDGRYAGSPDTQYF. The CDR3 DNA reads as TGCAGCGACGGGAGGTACGCCGGGTCCCCAGATACGCAGTATTTT.

This clonotype was observed a single time. CDR3 DNA sequence: TGTGCCAGCAGTGAGAGCGTAGATGAGCAGTTCTTC. It is translated as CASSESVDEQFF. V is TRBV2 and J is TRBJ2-1; no definite D call. This CDR3 is 12 amino acids long. With 3 bases removed from V and 8 bases from J, the gap between germline ends came to 8 bases. The V gene's germline CDR1 is SNHLY and CDR2 FYNNEI.

V usage is TRBV7-6 and J usage is TRBJ1-2; 10 positions agree with TRBD1. With V trimmed by 5 bases and J by 3 bases, 3 bases remained unmatched. The CDR3 spans 14 residues. CDR1 is SGHVS, CDR2 FNYEAQ, per germline. CDR3: CASSPGTGDYGYTF. CDR3 nucleotide sequence: TGTGCCAGCAGCCCTGGGACAGGGGACTATGGCTACACCTTC. Full variable domain (rest looked up from reference TRBV7-6 and TRBJ1-2): GAGVSQSPRYKVTKRGQDVALRCDPISGHVSLYWYRQALGQGPEFLTYFNYEAQQDKSGLPNDRFSAERPEGSISTLTIQRTEQRDSAMYRCASSPGTGDYGYTFGSGTRLTVV.

V and J are TRBV29-1 and TRBJ2-1; 7 bases are shared with TRBD1. This CDR3 contains 11 residues. Germline V lookup: CDR1 SQVTM, CDR2 ANQGSEA. The V and J ends lost 5 bases and 8 bases, in that order; junction bases with no gene match: 3. CDR3 loop: CSVLQGHEQFF. CDR3 bases: TGCAGCGTTCTACAGGGGCATGAGCAGTTCTTC.

V gene TRBV29-1 combines with J gene TRBJ1-1, with unresolved D. The CDR3 sequence is 12 residues long. CDR1 and CDR2 (germline): SQVTM, ANQGSEA. Between the trimmed V and J ends, which lost 7 bases and 6 bases, there was a span of 15 bases. The CDR3 here is CSGTGWVAEAFF. The DNA of the CDR3 is TGCAGCGGCACGGGGTGGGTGGCTGAAGCTTTCTTT.

The genes are TRBV28 and TRBJ1-2; 8 bases are a match to TRBD1. Germline CDR1 MDHEN, CDR2 SYDVKM. After removal of 5 bases from V and 3 bases from J, the junction contained 8 bases not matched to a gene. This CDR3 is 15 amino acids long. The CDR3 nucleotides read TGTGCCAGCAGTCCATGGACAGGGACAGACTATGGCTACACCTTC. This encodes CASSPWTGTDYGYTF.

The sample holds one count of this clonotype. This chain connects TRBV6-1 to TRBJ2-5, with D hard to call. The CDR3 has 14 residues. V was cut by 6 bases and J by 4 bases, with 15 bases left in between. Germline V CDR1 and CDR2: MNHNS, SASEGT. In DNA, the CDR3 is TGTGCCAGCAGCGCGGCTGGGTGGGGAGAGACCCAGTACTTC. This sequence encodes CASSAAGWGETQYF.

The chain combines TRBV20-1 with TRBJ1-2; no firm D call. Germline CDR1 is DFQATT and CDR2 is SNEGSKA (reference sequence). V dropped 0 bases and J dropped 4 bases, with 6 bases sitting between them. The CDR3 covers 12 residues. CDR3 sequence reads: CSARDNVYGYTF. CDR3 coding DNA: TGCAGTGCTAGAGATAACGTCTATGGCTACACCTTC.

This clonotype was seen once. The chain combines TRBV20-1 with TRBJ2-3; TRBD2 is a possible D gene (6 bases). Germline values: CDR1 DFQATT, CDR2 SNEGSKA (reference sequence). The CDR3 is 16 residues long. Trimming cost V 3 bases and J 0 bases, with 16 bases left between them. CDR3 coding DNA: TGCAGTGCTAGGCGGGTAGCGGAAGCTAGCACAGATACGCAGTATTTT. This codes for CSARRVAEASTDTQYF.